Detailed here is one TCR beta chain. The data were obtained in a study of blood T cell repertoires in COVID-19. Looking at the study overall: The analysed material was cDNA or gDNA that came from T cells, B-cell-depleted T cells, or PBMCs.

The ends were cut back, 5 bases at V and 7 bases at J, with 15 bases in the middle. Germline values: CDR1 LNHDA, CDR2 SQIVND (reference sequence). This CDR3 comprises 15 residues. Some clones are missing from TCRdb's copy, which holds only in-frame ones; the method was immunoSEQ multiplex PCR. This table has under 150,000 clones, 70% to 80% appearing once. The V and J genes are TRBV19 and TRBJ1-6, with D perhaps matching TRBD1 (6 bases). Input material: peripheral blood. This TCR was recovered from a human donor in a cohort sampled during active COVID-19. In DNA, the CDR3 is TGTGCCAGTAGTTCCCACCGAGGGGGAAATTCACCCCTCCACTTT. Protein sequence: CASSSHRGGNSPLHF.